This T cell receptor (beta chain) was recorded in a study of T cells in localized non-small cell lung cancer. TCRdb's table, derived via immunoSEQ multiplex PCR, lists solely in-frame clones and lacks some. The sample consists of approximately 61,000 clones, roughly 90% of them appearing once. This clone was picked up a small number of times. CDR1 is MNHEY, CDR2 SVGAGI, per germline. Trimming at V came to 8 bases and at J to 2 bases, leaving 0 bases not matched to a gene. The CDR3 loop spans 11 amino acids. This chain links TRBV6-5 with TRBJ2-7; TRBD1 agrees at 7 bases. The input for sequencing was peripheral blood, taken before any cancer treatment. The sequence derives from a woman aged 40-69 years with stage I lung adenocarcinoma. CDR3 sequence reads: CASQGAYEQYF. The CDR3, as DNA: TGTGCCAGCCAGGGGGCCTACGAGCAGTACTTC.